The text below deals with one TCR beta chain. The data belong to a study of blood T cell repertoires in COVID-19. Study members were between about 18 and 100 years old and lived in roughly 24 US regions. Germline V lookup: CDR1 LGHNA, CDR2 YSLEER. The CDR3 contains 17 residues. V shed 0 bases, J shed 4 bases, and the junction held 11 bases outside the gene matches. The assay was immunoSEQ multiplex PCR, and TCRdb's table has in-frame clones only and misses some. The sample includes under 250,000 clones, 75% to 85% of them seen just once. The chain combines TRBV4-3 with TRBJ1-2, with 7 bases identical to TRBD1. This clonotype was sampled from a woman aged 50 to 65 with acute COVID-19. The sequenced sample consisted of PBMCs or T cells enriched from blood (not recorded which). In nucleotides, the CDR3 is TGCGCCAGCAGCCAAGAGGGGCAGGGGGTGGGATTCTATGGCTACACCTTC. Its protein is CASSQEGQGVGFYGYTF.